These T cell receptor beta chains were read from a single sample in a study of spatial heterogeneity in lung cancer. TCRdb processed the 5' RACE reads anew with MiXCR; each CDR3 protein has one entry. The sample lists 6,000 to 7,500 distinct CDR3 sequences, about 14% seen once, with 9.8% in the top ten. The source was lung tumor tissue, collected at surgery. The source is a male donor with early-stage non-small cell lung cancer. Both conserved end residues are part of each CDR3. The order of the fields is J gene, D gene, V gene, clone size, CDR3 DNA, CDR3 protein. A D gene is named only where the DNA matches it firmly. Size is omitted from some rows. Given values are once, few, many or a class for expanded clones.

J: TRBJ2-1
D: .
V: TRBV27
size: .
DNA: TGTGCCAGCAGTTTACTACCACCGGGGGACAATGAGCAGTTCTTC
CDR3: CASSLLPPGDNEQFF

J: TRBJ2-3
D: TRBD2
V: TRBV4-3
size: .
DNA: TGCGCCAGCAGCCAAGCGGGAGGAGGCACAGATACGCAGTATTTT
CDR3: CASSQAGGGTDTQYF

J: TRBJ1-4
D: TRBD1
V: TRBV18
size: .
DNA: TGTGCCAGCTCACCGGACAGGGGAGGTGAAAAACTGTTTTTT
CDR3: CASSPDRGGEKLFF

J: TRBJ1-4
D: .
V: TRBV14
size: many
DNA: TGTGCCAGCAGCCAGCGTGCCCAATTTAATGAAAAACTGTTTTTT
CDR3: CASSQRAQFNEKLFF

J: TRBJ2-7
D: .
V: TRBV4-2
size: many
DNA: TGTGCCAGCAGCCGTGGAACAGGCGAACTCTCCTACGAGCAGTACTTC
CDR3: CASSRGTGELSYEQYF

J: TRBJ1-5
D: .
V: TRBV30
size: medium-sized
DNA: TGTGCCTGGAGTGTAGCAGGGGATGAATCCGGGCCCCAGCATTTT
CDR3: CAWSVAGDESGPQHF

J: TRBJ1-2
D: .
V: TRBV29-1
size: medium-sized
DNA: TGCAGCGTTTTGGTGGCTGGAGACTATGGCTACACCTTC
CDR3: CSVLVAGDYGYTF

J: TRBJ2-1
D: TRBD2
V: TRBV5-4
size: few
DNA: TGTGCCAGCAGCTGGACTCGGGGCGGGGGTTACAATGAGCAGTTCTTC
CDR3: CASSWTRGGGYNEQFF

J: TRBJ1-1
D: TRBD1
V: TRBV20-1
size: many
DNA: TGCAGTGCTAGAGACCAGACAGGGCAGAACACTGAAGCTTTCTTT
CDR3: CSARDQTGQNTEAFF

J: TRBJ2-7
D: TRBD2
V: TRBV7-9
size: .
DNA: TGTGCCAGCAGCTTAGCTGGAGCGGGAGGGTACGAGCAGTACTTC
CDR3: CASSLAGAGGYEQYF

J: TRBJ1-1
D: TRBD1
V: TRBV5-1
size: many
DNA: TGCGCCAGCAGCTTCGGGACAGGGGGTCTTAACACTGAAGCTTTCTTT
CDR3: CASSFGTGGLNTEAFF

J: TRBJ2-3
D: .
V: TRBV6-5
size: once
DNA: TGTGCCAGCAGTTACATTGCGGAAGTAGATACGCAGTATTTT
CDR3: CASSYIAEVDTQYF

J: TRBJ1-5
D: .
V: TRBV5-1
size: many
DNA: TGCGCCAGCAGCTTGGAGCCCCCCGAGGGCAATCAGCCCCAGCATTTT
CDR3: CASSLEPPEGNQPQHF

J: TRBJ2-5
D: .
V: TRBV14
size: medium-sized
DNA: TGTGCCAGCAGCCAAGGGTCTAGCATCGAGACCCAGTACTTC
CDR3: CASSQGSSIETQYF

J: TRBJ2-3
D: .
V: TRBV7-3
size: few
DNA: TGTGCCAGCAGCTTAGACTCGGGAGTTTCAGATACGCAGTATTTT
CDR3: CASSLDSGVSDTQYF

J: TRBJ1-5
D: .
V: TRBV10-3
size: medium-sized
DNA: TGTGCCATCAGTGACGGGGGGGGTAATCAGCCCCAGCATTTT
CDR3: CAISDGGGNQPQHF

J: TRBJ1-4
D: .
V: TRBV7-9
size: .
DNA: TGTGCCAGCAGCCCCCCAGAGGGAAATGAAAAACTGTTTTTT
CDR3: CASSPPEGNEKLFF

J: TRBJ2-3
D: .
V: TRBV7-2
size: .
DNA: TGTGCCAGCAGCTTCTACACAGATACGCAGTATTTT
CDR3: CASSFYTDTQYF

J: TRBJ2-7
D: .
V: TRBV27
size: .
DNA: TGTGCCAGCAGTTTAAATGGCAGGGGTTACGAGCAGTACTTC
CDR3: CASSLNGRGYEQYF